The entry below describes one T cell receptor beta chain. Which antigen it targets is not known. Base qualities are not recorded, but no much larger clone differs from it by a single base. Trimming takes 4 bases from V and 3 bases from J, and the germline ends sit 13 bases apart. The germline V gene yields SGHRS for CDR1 and YFSETQ for CDR2. From the cysteine up to the phenylalanine, the CDR3 has a length of 14 residues. The read is trimmed to its CDR3 DNA, 42 bases read in frame from base 1. Genomic DNA was extracted from sorted cells for sequencing of the TCRbeta CDR3 region. The immunoSEQ Assay was used to sequence the TCRbeta CDR3 regions. TCRdb re-hosts the immuneACCESS table, in-frame sequences only. Its copies lack some clones; in the studies checked, an unresolved V gene accounts for under half of them, and the cause for the rest is not known. This sample gives 20,000 to 25,000 clones in total; around four fifths of them show up just once. Over 30% of the sample goes to the ten largest clones.

This specimen comes from a study of OX40 agonist ivuxolimab in advanced cancers. Context from the whole study: The costimulatory receptor OX40 (CD134) was targeted by ivuxolimab, a fully human IgG2 agonistic monoclonal antibody. Among the roughly 54 dose-escalation patients, about 20 had hepatocellular carcinoma, roughly 15 melanoma, 9 renal cell carcinoma and 9 head and neck cancer. In the dose-escalation cohort, around 80% of patients were male, and the mean age was 60 years with a range of roughly 20 to 85. Intravenous ivuxolimab was administered to patients every 2 weeks at six dose levels: 0.01, 0.1, 0.3, 1.5, 3 and 10 mg/kg. The paper reports the monotherapy dose-escalation portion (N of about 47 patients) of the phase I ivuxolimab trial. Partial responses occurred in three dose-escalation patients, of whom one had hepatocellular carcinoma and two had cutaneous melanoma. Peripheral TCRbeta sequencing aimed to test whether ivuxolimab altered TCR sequence diversity and caused clonal T-cell expansion. Prior anti-PD-1, anti-PD-L1 or anti-CTLA-4 therapy was permitted, and 40% of dose-escalation patients had received checkpoint inhibitors.

Paper-wide results and their limitations: At doses from 0.1 to 3.0 mg/kg, clonal expansion was seen in both CD4+ and CD8+ blood T cells between baseline and week 6. Low levels of normalized T-cell clonal expansion were also seen in some nonresponding patients. In the 0.1-3.0 mg/kg groups, partial responders were among the patients with the lowest normalized peripheral clonal expansion, particularly in CD8+ T cells. After ivuxolimab, more expanded clones were found on average in CD8+ T cells than in CD4+ T cells. Antigen specificity was not determined for the clonally expanded peripheral T cells.

Patients with a history of autoimmune disease or receiving systemic immunosuppression were excluded from the trial. Peripheral blood for TCR sequencing was collected from all dose cohorts at baseline, on cycle 4 day 1, and on cycle 7 day 1. Samples were obtained from an open-label, multicenter, first-in-human phase I dose-escalation trial of ivuxolimab. The trial enrolled adults with locally advanced or metastatic head and neck squamous cell, hepatocellular, melanoma or renal cell carcinoma. CD4+ and CD8+ T cells were sorted separately from peripheral blood before TCR sequencing. This sequence originates from an adult with an advanced solid tumor such as melanoma, head and neck, liver or kidney cancer. This material consisted of CD4+ or CD8+ T cells sorted from blood, taken in a trial of the OX40 agonist ivuxolimab. Recombination joined TRBV5-1 with TRBJ1-2; the D gene is perhaps TRBD1, from 6 matching bases. The CDR3 loop reads CASSLTTGDYGYTF. The sequenced DNA is TGCGCCAGCAGCCTAACGACAGGCGACTATGGCTACACCTTC. Where the CDR3 stops, the reference TRBV5-1 and TRBJ1-2 genes take over; the full variable domain is KAGVTQTPRYLIKTRGQQVTLSCSPISGHRSVSWYQQTPGQGLQFLFEYFSETQRNKGNFPGRFSGRQFSNSRSEMNVSTLELGDSALYLCASSLTTGDYGYTFGSGTRLTVV.